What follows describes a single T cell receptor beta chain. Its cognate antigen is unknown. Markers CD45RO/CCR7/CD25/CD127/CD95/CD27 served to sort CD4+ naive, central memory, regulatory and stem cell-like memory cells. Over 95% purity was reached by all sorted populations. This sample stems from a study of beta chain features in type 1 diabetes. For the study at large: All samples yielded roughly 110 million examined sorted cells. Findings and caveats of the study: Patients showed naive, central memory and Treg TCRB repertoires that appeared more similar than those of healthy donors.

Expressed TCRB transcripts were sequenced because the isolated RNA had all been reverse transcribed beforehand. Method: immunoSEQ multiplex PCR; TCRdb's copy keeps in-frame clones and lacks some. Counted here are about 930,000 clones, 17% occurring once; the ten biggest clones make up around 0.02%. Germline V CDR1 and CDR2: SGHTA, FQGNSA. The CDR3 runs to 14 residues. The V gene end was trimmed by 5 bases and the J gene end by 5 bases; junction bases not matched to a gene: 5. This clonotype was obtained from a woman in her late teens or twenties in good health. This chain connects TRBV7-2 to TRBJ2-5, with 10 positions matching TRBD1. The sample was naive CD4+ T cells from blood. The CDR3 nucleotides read TGTGCCAGCAGCCCCCGACAGGGGGCGGAGACCCAGTACTTC. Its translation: CASSPRQGAETQYF.